In its sample, the clone carrying this TCR beta chain was seen a few times. The sample belongs to a study of T-cell memory formation after mild COVID-19. About the study: Clustering of TCRs was largely donor specific.

Germline CDR1 reads SGDLS; CDR2 reads YYNGEE. The V and J ends lost 4 bases and 2 bases respectively, with 14 bases between them. CDR3 length: 15 amino acids. TCRdb analysed the 5' RACE reads with MiXCR anew, one entry per CDR3 protein. The sample has 350,000 to 500,000 distinct CDR3 sequences, about 22% seen once. V is TRBV9 and J is TRBJ2-3, with D perhaps TRBD2 (6 bases). Source material: PBMCs or a T cell subset sorted from them (not recorded which). This TCR came from an adult woman who had mild COVID-19 (a few samples of this study predate the infection). Cell type and time point are not known. The CDR3 spells CASSSGLGDTDTQYF. CDR3 nucleotides: TGTGCCAGCAGCTCGGGACTTGGGGACACAGATACGCAGTATTTT.